Reported below is one T cell receptor (beta chain). This CDR3 is built from 14 residues. V lost 1 base, J lost 3 bases, and 12 bases lay in between. CDR1 is GTSNPN and CDR2 is SVGIG in the germline V gene (reference sequence). Some clones are missing from TCRdb's copy, which holds only in-frame ones; the method was immunoSEQ multiplex PCR. Of 90,000 to 130,000 clones in the sample, over 75% are singletons; the top ten hold approximately 3%. This specimen belongs to a study of cytomegalovirus exposure and HLA in healthy donors. Sample: PBMCs. This TCR came from a woman aged 18-30 years in good health and CMV-seronegative. The chain is built from TRBV30 and TRBJ1-2; D gene ambiguous. The CDR3 spells CAWSGRLVDYGYTF. For the CDR3, the DNA is TGTGCCTGGAGTGGAAGACTGGTCGACTATGGCTACACCTTC.